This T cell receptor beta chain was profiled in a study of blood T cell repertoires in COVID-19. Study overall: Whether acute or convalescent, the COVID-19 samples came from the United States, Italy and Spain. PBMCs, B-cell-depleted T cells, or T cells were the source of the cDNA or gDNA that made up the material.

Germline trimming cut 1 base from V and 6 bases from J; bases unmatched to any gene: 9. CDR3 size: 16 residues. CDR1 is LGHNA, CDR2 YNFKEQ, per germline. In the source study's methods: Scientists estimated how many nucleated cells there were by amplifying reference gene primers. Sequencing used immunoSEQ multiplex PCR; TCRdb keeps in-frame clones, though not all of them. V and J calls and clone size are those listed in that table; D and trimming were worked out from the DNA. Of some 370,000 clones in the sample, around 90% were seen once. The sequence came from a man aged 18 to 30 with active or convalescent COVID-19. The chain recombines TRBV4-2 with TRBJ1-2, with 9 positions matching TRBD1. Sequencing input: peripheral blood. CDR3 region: CASSQAWDRVGDGYTF. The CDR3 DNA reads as TGTGCCAGCAGCCAAGCTTGGGACAGGGTAGGCGATGGCTACACCTTC.